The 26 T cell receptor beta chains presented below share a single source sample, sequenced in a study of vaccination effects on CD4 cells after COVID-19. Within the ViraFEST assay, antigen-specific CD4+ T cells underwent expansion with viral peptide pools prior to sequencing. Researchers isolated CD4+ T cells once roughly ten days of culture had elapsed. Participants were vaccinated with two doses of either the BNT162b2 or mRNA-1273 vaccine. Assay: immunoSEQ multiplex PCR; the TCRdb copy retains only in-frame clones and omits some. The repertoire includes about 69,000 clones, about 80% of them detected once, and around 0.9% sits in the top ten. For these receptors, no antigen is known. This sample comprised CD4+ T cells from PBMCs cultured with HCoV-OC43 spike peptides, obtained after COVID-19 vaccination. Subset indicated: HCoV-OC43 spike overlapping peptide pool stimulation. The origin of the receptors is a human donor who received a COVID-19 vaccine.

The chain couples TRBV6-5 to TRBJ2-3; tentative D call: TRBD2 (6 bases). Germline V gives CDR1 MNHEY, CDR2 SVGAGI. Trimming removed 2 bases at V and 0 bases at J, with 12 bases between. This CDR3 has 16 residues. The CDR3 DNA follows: TGTGCCAGCAGTTACAACCCAGCGGGTAGCACAGATACGCAGTATTTT. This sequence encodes CASSYNPAGSTDTQYF.

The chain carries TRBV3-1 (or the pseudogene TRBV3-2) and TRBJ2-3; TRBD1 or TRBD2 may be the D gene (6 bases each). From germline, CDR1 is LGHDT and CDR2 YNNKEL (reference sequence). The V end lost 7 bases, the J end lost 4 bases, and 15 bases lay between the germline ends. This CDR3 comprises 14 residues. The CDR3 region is CASNGGAGSDTQYF. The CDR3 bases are TGTGCCAGCAACGGGGGCGCCGGGTCAGATACGCAGTATTTT.

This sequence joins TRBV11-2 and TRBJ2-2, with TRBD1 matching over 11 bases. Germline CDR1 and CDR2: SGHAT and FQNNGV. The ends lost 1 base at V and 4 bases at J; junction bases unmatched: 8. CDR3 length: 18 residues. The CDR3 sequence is CASSLVFPGQGVTGELFF. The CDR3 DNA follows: TGTGCCAGCAGCTTAGTCTTTCCGGGACAGGGGGTCACCGGGGAGCTGTTTTTT. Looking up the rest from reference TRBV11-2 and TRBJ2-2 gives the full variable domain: EAGVAQSPRYKIIEKRQSVAFWCNPISGHATLYWYQQILGQGPKLLIQFQNNGVVDDSQLPKDRFSAERLKGVDSTLKIQPAKLEDSAVYLCASSLVFPGQGVTGELFFGEGSRLTVL.

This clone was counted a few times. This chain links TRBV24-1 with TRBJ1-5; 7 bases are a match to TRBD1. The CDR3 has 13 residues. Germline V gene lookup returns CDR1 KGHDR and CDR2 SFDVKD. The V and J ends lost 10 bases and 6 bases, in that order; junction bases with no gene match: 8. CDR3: CATSTGAGQPQHF. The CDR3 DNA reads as TGTGCCACGAGTACAGGGGCGGGTCAGCCCCAGCATTTT.

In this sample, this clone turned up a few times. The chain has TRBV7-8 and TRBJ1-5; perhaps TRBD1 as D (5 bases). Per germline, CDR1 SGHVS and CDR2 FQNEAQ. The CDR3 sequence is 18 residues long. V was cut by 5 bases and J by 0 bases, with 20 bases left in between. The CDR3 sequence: CASSRTDTRVSSNQPQHF. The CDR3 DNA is TGTGCCAGCAGCCGCACGGACACTAGGGTTTCTAGCAATCAGCCCCAGCATTTT.

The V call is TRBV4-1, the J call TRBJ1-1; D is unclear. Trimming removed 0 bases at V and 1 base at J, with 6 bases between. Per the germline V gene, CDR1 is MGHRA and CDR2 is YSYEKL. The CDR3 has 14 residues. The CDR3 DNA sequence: TGCGCCAGCAGCCAAGAAAACAGGAACACTGAAGCTTTCTTT. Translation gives CASSQENRNTEAFF.

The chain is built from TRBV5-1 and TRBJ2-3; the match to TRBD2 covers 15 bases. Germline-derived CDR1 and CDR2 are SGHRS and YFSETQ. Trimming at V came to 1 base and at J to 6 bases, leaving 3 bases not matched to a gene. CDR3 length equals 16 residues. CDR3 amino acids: CASSLPGTSGGDTQYF. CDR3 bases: TGCGCCAGCAGCTTGCCCGGGACTAGCGGGGGGGATACGCAGTATTTT.

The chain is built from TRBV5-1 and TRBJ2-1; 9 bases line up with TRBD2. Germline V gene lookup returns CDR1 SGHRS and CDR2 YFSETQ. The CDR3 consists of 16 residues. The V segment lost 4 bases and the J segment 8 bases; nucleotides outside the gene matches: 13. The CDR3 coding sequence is TGCGCCAGCAGCCTCACCCTCGCGGGGGGGCTCGATGAGCAGTTCTTC. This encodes CASSLTLAGGLDEQFF. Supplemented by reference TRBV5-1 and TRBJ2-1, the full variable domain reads KAGVTQTPRYLIKTRGQQVTLSCSPISGHRSVSWYQQTPGQGLQFLFEYFSETQRNKGNFPGRFSGRQFSNSRSEMNVSTLELGDSALYLCASSLTLAGGLDEQFFGPGTRLTVL.

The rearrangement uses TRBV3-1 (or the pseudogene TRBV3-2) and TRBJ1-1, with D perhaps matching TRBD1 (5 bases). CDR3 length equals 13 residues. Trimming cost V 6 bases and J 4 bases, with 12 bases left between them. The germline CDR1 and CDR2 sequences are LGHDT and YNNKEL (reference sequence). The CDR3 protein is CASRREGSTEAFF. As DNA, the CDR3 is TGTGCCAGCAGGAGGGAGGGGAGCACTGAAGCTTTCTTT.

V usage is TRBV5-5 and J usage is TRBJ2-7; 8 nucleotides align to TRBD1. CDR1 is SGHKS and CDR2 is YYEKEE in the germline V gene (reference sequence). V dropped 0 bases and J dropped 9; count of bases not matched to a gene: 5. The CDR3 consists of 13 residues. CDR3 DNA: TGTGCCAGCAGCTTGGGGGGACAGGTTCGGCAGTACGTC. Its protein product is CASSLGGQVRQYV.

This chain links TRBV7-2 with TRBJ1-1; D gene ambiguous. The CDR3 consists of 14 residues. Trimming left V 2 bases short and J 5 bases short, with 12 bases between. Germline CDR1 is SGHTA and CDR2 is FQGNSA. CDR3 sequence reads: CASSLYGKGTEAFF. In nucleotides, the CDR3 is TGTGCCAGCAGCTTATACGGGAAGGGTACTGAAGCTTTCTTT.

CDR3 in DNA: TGCGCCAGCAGTGCAATTTGGGGAAATAGCAATCAGCCCCAGCATTTT. Protein: CASSAIWGNSNQPQHF. This chain connects TRBV10-2 to TRBJ1-5; D uncertain. V lost 4 bases, J lost 0 bases, and 13 bases lay in between. Looked up from germline, CDR1 is WSHSY and CDR2 is SAAADI. The length of the CDR3 is 16 residues.

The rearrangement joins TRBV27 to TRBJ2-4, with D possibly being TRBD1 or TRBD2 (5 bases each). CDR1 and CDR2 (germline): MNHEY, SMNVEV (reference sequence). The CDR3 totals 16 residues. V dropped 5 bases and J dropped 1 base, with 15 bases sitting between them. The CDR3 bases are TGTGCCAGCAGTCCAGGATGGGGGTGGGCCAAAAACATTCAGTACTTC. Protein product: CASSPGWGWAKNIQYF.

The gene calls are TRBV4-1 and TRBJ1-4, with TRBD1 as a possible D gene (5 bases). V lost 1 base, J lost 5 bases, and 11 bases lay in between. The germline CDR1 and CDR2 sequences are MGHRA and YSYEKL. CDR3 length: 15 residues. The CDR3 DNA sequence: TGCGCCAGCAGCCAAGTCGGGACGGGCAATGAAAAACTGTTTTTT. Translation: CASSQVGTGNEKLFF.

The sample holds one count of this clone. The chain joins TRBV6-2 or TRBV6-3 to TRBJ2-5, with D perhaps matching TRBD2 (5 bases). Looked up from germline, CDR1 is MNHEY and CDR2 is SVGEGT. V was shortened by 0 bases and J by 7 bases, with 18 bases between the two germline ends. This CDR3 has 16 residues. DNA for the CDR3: TGTGCCAGCAGTTACTCCCCCACTAGGTCCGCTGGGACCCAGTACTTC. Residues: CASSYSPTRSAGTQYF.

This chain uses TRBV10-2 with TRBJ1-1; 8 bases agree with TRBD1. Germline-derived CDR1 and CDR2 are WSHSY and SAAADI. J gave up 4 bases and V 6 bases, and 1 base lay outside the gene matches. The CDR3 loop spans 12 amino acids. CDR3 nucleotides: TGCGCCAGCAGCACAGGGGGCACTGAAGCTTTCTTT. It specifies CASSTGGTEAFF.

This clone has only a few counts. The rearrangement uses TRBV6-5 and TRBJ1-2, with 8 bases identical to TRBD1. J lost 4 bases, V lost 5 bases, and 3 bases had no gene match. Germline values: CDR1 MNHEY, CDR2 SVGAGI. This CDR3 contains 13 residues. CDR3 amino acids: CASSQQGVYGYTF. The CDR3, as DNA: TGTGCCAGCAGTCAACAGGGGGTCTATGGCTACACCTTC.

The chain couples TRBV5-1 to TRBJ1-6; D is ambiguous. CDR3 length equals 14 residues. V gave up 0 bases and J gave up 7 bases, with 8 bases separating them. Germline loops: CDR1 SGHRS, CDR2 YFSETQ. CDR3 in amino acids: CASSLEGWNSPLHF. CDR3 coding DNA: TGCGCCAGCAGCTTGGAGGGTTGGAATTCACCCCTCCACTTT.

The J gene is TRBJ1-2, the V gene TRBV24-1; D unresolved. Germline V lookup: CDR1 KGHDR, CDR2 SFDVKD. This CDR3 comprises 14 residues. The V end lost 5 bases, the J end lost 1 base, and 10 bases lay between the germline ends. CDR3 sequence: CATSGFDFNYGYTF. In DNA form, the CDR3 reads TGTGCCACCAGTGGTTTCGATTTTAACTATGGCTACACCTTC.

CDR3 nucleotides: TGCGCCAGCAGCTTGGTGGCGGGGGGCGGTCTCGGAGATACGCAGTATTTT. This sequence encodes CASSLVAGGGLGDTQYF. The V gene is TRBV5-1, the J gene TRBJ2-3; TRBD2 matches 8 bases. With 0 bases clipped from V and 5 bases from J, the junction kept 11 bases outside the gene matches. The CDR3 extends over 17 amino acids. Germline CDR1 and CDR2: SGHRS and YFSETQ.

The CDR3 bases are TGCGCCAGCAGCTTGGCCGTATTCAGTCCGGGCACTCGGGAAAAACTGTTTTTT. This translates into CASSLAVFSPGTREKLFF. The chain carries TRBV5-1 and TRBJ1-4, with no clear D. Germline V gene data show CDR1 as SGHRS and CDR2 as YFSETQ. V was pared by 0 bases and J by 8 bases, with 23 bases between. This CDR3 has 18 amino acids.

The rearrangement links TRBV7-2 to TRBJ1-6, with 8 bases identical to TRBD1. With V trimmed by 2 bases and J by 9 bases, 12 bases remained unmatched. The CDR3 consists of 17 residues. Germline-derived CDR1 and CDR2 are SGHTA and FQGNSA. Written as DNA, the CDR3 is TGTGCCAGCAGCTTACCTCGGACAGGGTTTTTTAGTTCACCCCTCCACTTT. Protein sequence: CASSLPRTGFFSSPLHF. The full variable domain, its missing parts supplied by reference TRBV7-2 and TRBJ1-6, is GAGVSQSPSNKVTEKGKDVELRCDPISGHTALYWYRQSLGQGLEFLIYFQGNSAPDKSGLPSDRFSAERTGGSVSTLTIQRTQQEDSAVYLCASSLPRTGFFSSPLHFGNGTRLTVT.

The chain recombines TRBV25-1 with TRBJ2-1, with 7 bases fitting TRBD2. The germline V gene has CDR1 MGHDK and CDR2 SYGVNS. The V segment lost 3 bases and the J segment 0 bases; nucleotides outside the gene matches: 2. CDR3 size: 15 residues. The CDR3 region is CASSDPGGSYNEQFF. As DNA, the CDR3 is TGTGCCAGCAGTGACCCGGGGGGCTCCTACAATGAGCAGTTCTTC.

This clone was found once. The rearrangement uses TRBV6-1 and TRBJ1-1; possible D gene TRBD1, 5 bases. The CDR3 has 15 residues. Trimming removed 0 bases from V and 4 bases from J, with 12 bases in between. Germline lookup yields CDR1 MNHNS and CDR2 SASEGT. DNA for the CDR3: TGTGCCAGCAGTGAAGCGTTGGGGGGGGGCACTGAAGCTTTCTTT. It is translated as CASSEALGGGTEAFF.

CDR3 amino acids: CASSRQGIGYTF. CDR3 in DNA: TGTGCCAGCAGTAGACAGGGGATCGGCTACACCTTC. This rearrangement joins TRBV6-5 to TRBJ1-2; 8 bases fit TRBD1. The CDR3 has 12 residues. Germline V lookup: CDR1 MNHEY, CDR2 SVGAGI. V lost 5 bases and J lost 8; bases outside the gene matches: 4.

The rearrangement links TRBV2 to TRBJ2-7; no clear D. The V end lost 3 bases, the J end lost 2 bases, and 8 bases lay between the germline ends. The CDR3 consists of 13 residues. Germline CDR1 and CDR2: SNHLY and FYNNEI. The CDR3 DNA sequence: TGTGCCAGCAGTGAGACTGCCACCTACGAGCAGTACGTC. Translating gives CASSETATYEQYV.